Detailed here is one TCR beta chain. Produced via immunoSEQ multiplex PCR; TCRdb's table is partial and in-frame only. The repertoire has about 43,000 clones, approximately 90% of them found once; the top ten carry less than 4%. Trimming took 6 bases from V and 4 from J; bases not matched to a gene: 9. This CDR3 is 17 amino acids long. Germline V lookup: CDR1 SGHTA, CDR2 FQGNSA. This entry belongs to a study of PD-L1 blockade in urothelial cancer. J is TRBJ2-2 and V is TRBV7-2; 12 bases match TRBD1. The material sequenced was PBMCs, taken around atezolizumab (anti-PD-L1) treatment. The TCR originated in a man older than 75 with urothelial cancer. CDR3: CASRRGQGAIFTGELFF. CDR3 DNA sequence: TGTGCCAGCAGGCGGGGACAGGGGGCAATTTTCACCGGGGAGCTGTTTTTT.